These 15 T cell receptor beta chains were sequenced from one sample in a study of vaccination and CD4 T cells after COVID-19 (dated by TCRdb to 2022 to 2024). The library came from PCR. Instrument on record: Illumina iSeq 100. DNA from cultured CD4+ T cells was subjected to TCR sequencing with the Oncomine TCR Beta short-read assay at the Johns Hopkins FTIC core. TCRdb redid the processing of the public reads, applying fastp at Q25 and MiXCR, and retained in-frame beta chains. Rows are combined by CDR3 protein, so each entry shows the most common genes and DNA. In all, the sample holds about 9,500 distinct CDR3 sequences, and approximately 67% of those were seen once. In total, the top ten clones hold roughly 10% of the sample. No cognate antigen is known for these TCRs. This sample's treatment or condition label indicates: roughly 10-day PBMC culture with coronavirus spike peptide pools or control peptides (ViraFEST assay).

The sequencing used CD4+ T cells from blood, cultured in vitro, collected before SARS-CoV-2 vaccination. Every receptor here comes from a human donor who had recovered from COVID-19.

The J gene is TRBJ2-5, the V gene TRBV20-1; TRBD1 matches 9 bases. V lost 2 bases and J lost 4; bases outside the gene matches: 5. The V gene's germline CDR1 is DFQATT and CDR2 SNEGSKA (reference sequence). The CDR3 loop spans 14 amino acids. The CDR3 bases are TGCAGTGCTAGAATAACAGGGGGCGCAGAGACCCAGTACTTC. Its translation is CSARITGGAETQYF.

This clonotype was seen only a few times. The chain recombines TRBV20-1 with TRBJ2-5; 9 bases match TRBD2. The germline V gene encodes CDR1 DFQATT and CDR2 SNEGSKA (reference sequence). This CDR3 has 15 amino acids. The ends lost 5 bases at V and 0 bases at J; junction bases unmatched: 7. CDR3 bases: TGCAGTGCTTCCCCGACTAGCGGCAACCAAGAGACCCAGTACTTC. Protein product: CSASPTSGNQETQYF.

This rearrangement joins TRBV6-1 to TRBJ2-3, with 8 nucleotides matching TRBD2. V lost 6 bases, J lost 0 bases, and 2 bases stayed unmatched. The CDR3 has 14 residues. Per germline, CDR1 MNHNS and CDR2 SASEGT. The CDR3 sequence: CASSPGGSTDTQYF. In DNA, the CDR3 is TGTGCCAGCAGCCCGGGAGGGAGCACAGATACGCAGTATTTT.

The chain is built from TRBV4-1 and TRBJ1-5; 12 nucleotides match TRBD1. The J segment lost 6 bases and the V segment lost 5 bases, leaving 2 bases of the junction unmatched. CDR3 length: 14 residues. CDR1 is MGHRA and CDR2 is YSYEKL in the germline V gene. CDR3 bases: TGCGCCAGCAGCGGGACAGGGGGCTTTCAGCCCCAGCATTTT. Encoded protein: CASSGTGGFQPQHF.

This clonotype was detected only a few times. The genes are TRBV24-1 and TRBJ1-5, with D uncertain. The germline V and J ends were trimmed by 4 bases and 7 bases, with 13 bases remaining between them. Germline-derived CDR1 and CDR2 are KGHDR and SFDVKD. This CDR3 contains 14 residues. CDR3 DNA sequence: TGTGCCACCAGTGACTCACTAAGGAGCCAGCCCCAGCATTTT. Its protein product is CATSDSLRSQPQHF.

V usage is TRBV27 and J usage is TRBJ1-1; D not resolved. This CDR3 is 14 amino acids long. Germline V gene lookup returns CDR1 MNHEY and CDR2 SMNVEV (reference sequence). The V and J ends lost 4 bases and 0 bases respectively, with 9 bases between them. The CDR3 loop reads CASSSPHLNTEAFF. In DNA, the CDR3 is TGTGCCAGCAGTTCCCCGCACTTGAACACTGAAGCTTTCTTT.

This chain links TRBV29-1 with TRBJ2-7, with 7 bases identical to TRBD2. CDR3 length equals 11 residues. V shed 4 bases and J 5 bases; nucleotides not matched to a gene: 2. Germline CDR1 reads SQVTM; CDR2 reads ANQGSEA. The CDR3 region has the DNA TGCAGCGTTGGACTAGCTAACGAGCAGTACTTC. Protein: CSVGLANEQYF.

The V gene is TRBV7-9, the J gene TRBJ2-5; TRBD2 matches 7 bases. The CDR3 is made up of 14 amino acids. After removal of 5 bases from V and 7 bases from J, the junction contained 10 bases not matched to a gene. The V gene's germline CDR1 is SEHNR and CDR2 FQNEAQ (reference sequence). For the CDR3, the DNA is TGTGCCAGCAGCCACGGACTAGTCCGCGGGACCCAGTACTTC. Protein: CASSHGLVRGTQYF.

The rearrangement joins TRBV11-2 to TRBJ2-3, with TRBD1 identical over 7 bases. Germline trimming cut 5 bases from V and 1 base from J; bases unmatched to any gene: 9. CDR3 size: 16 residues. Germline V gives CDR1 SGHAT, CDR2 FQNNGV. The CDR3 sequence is CASSPLTGLGTDTQYF. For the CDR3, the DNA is TGTGCCAGCAGCCCCCTGACAGGGTTGGGCACAGATACGCAGTATTTT.

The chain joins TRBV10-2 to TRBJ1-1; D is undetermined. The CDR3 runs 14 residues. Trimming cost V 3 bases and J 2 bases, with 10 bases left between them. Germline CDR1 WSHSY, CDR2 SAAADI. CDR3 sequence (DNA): TGCGCCAGCAGTGAACGGTACTCAAACACTGAAGCTTTCTTT. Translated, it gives CASSERYSNTEAFF.

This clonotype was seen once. The CDR3 DNA reads TGTGCCAGCAGCCAATACGGGGCGGTAAATACCTACGAGCAGTACTTC. This translates into CASSQYGAVNTYEQYF. The rearrangement links TRBV7-9 to TRBJ2-7, with D possibly being TRBD1 or TRBD2 (5 bases each). This CDR3 comprises 16 residues. The germline CDR1 and CDR2 sequences are SEHNR and FQNEAQ (reference sequence). Trimming took 5 bases from V and 2 from J, leaving 19 bases between them.

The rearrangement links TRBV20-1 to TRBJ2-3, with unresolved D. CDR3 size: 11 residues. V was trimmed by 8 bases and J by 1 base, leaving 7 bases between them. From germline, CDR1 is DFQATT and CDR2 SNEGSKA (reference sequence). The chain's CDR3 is CSMMGTDTQYF. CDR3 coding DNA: TGCAGTATGATGGGCACAGATACGCAGTATTTT.

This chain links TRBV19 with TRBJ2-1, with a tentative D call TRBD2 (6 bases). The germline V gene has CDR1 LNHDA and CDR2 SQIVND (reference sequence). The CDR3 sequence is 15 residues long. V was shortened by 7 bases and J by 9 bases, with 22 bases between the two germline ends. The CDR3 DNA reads TGTGCCAGTACCCCTGGCGGGCGGAGGGGCGGTGAGCAGTTCTTC. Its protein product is CASTPGGRRGGEQFF.

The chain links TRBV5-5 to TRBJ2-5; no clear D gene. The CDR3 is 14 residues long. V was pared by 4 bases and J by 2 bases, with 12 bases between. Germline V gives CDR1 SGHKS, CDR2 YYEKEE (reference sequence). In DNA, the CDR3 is TGTGCCAGCAGCCAAAGGAACAGACAAGAGACCCAGTACTTC. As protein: CASSQRNRQETQYF.

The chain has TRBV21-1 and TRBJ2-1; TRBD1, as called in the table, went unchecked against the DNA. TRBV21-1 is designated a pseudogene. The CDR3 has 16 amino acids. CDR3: CASSTSTGTVNNEQFF. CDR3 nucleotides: TGTGCCAGCAGCACAAGTACCGGGACAGTAAACAATGAGCAGTTCTTC.